This T cell receptor (beta chain) was retrieved from a study of somatic mutations in cytotoxic T cells in rheumatoid arthritis (dated by TCRdb to 2016 to 2017). Turning to the overall study: Peripheral blood (about 32 ml EDTA) was collected from patients immediately after diagnosis and before any treatment began. A FACSAria II or Sony SH800 was used to flow-sort some V beta antibody-stained T-cell populations at nearly 100% purity, and TCRB sequencing was also done on sorted V beta1+ cells. Whether expanded CD8+ T-cell clones in untreated, newly diagnosed rheumatoid arthritis carry somatic mutations was the study question, and clonality was characterized with TCRB deep sequencing. TCRB deep sequencing was performed for more than 50 rheumatoid arthritis patients and around 22 healthy controls. Patients and controls did not essentially differ in median age, which was nearly identical between the groups. General conclusions and limits of the study: CD8+ T-cell clonality in rheumatoid arthritis patients was not significantly different from that in age-matched healthy controls. In about an eighth of the roughly 60 patients the largest CD8+ clone exceeded 20% of CD8+ cells, and several identical CD8+ TCRB sequences were shared between blood and synovial fluid. An increase of CD8+ clonality with age was seen in patients (Spearman r ≈ 0.49) but not in healthy controls. The antigen targets of the expanded CD8+ clones were unknown, and absence from virus-specific databases did not rule out viral specificity. The slight TRBV07 underrepresentation in patients was not adjusted for multiple comparisons.

As to this clone: No antigen is known for it. Within one base of it there is no much larger clone, and no base qualities were kept.

On an AutoMACS, CD4+ and CD8+ cells were isolated via positive magnetic bead selection, and their purity was verified by flow cytometry. After a first flow cytometry screen using a TCR V beta antibody panel, clonal expansions were characterized through TCRB deep sequencing of sorted CD8+ fractions. Isolation of peripheral blood mononuclear cells was done through Ficoll-Paque PLUS density gradient separation. DNA from CD4-enriched, CD8-enriched or PBMC samples was extracted using Nucleospin Tissue or Tissue XS kits and then quantified on a Qubit 2.0 fluorometer. Via the germline V gene (reference sequence), CDR1 is PRHDT and CDR2 FYEKMQ. Trimming takes 5 bases from V and 3 bases from J, and the germline ends sit 14 bases apart. The CDR3 runs 14 amino acids, cysteine and phenylalanine included. The read is trimmed to its CDR3 DNA, 42 bases read in frame from base 1. Sequencing of TCRB CDR3 was done on genomic DNA with the immunoSEQ assay. The original methods were these. Patient CD8+ clones larger than 1% were compared against published virus-specific TCRB sequences, and only a few matched. Analyses were restricted to productive TCRB rearrangements. Clonality was calculated as a Shannon entropy-based productive clonality index, and a clone was defined by a unique TCRB CDR3 sequence. Repertoire overlap for a pair of samples was computed from each clone's template counts relative to total templates per sample. Flow cytometry-measured V-gene usage correlated with V-gene usage from TCRB sequencing, with a Spearman r of less than 0.65. The table was pulled from immuneACCESS by TCRdb, which kept in-frame rearrangements only. Such tables lose some clones; where checked, under half of the loss comes from unresolved V genes, and the rest has no known cause. V, J and clone size derive from that table, while D and trimming were established from the DNA sequence. Recorded for this sample are about 18,000 clones; around 83% of them occurred a single time. Jointly, the top ten make up roughly 28% of the sample.

Recombination joined TRBV13 with TRBJ2-7; the D element could tentatively be TRBD1 or TRBD2, as 6 bases agree for each. The sample consisted of CD8+ T cells sorted from blood. This TCR derives from an adult with rheumatoid arthritis. The sequenced DNA is TGTGCCAGCAGCCCGGGGGACACCTACTACGAGCAGTACTTC. This encodes CASSPGDTYYEQYF.